A selection of T cell receptor beta chains follows, all from one sample in a study of T cell responses to AZD1222 COVID-19 vaccine. Profiling relied on immunoSEQ multiplex PCR, and the TCRdb table lists in-frame clones only, not all of them. Among some 80,000 clones, 88% were seen once, and the ten largest hold more than 8%. The sample was peripheral blood, taken 28 days after the second dose of the MenACWY control vaccine. The receptor source for this set is an adult who received the MenACWY meningococcal vaccine as a control. Both conserved end residues are part of each CDR3. Fields, in order: J gene, V gene, CDR3 protein.

>TRBJ1-1|TRBV10-3
CAISEGAGGAEAFF
>TRBJ1-5|TRBV18
CASSSTTGPQSNQPQHF
>TRBJ2-5|TRBV30
CAWSGTSGGEETQYF
>TRBJ1-3|TRBV7-8
CASSLSRDGSSGNTIYF
>TRBJ2-7|TRBV7-8
CASSLLAGATYEQYF
>TRBJ2-3|TRBV24-1
CATSDAGTSGGAVDTQYF
>TRBJ1-6|TRBV5-1
CASSTGTGVFNSPLHF
>TRBJ2-3|TRBV7-2
CASSLALIGADTQYF
>TRBJ1-2|TRBV7-2
CASSLAPSQANYGYTF
>TRBJ2-2|TRBV5-6
CASNTLRNTGELFF
>TRBJ1-4|TRBV7-9
CASSLEAGGTEKLFF
>TRBJ1-1|TRBV28
CASSSGQMNTEAFF
>TRBJ2-1|TRBV5-1
CASSLDGTRPGEQFF
>TRBJ1-1|TRBV18
CASSQPLDTEAFF
>TRBJ2-7|TRBV19
CASSILPGTVYEQYF
>TRBJ1-4|TRBV4-1
CASSQAGTGVEKLFF
>TRBJ1-4|TRBV4-1
CASSQERTATNEKLFF
>TRBJ1-3|TRBV6-6
CASSYDSGNTIYF
>TRBJ1-3|TRBV4-2
CASSQDLGEGNTIYF
>TRBJ1-6|TRBV5-6
CASPGRGNSPLHF
>TRBJ2-3|TRBV7-3
CASSPTGTSDTQYF
>TRBJ1-5|TRBV19
CASSIYFWDRGNQPQHF
>TRBJ1-1|TRBV4-2
CASSQDEVRLGTNTEAFF
>TRBJ1-2|TRBV4-2
CASSQTGAIYGYTF
>TRBJ2-7|TRBV20-1
CSASREYEQYF
>TRBJ1-1|TRBV5-5
CASSRPGMRTEAFF
>TRBJ2-1|TRBV18
CASSPRLEEQFF